Many counts were recorded for the clone carrying this T cell receptor (beta chain). Its specificity is unknown. The CDR3 covers 16 residues. Trimming removed 5 bases at V and 7 bases at J, with 24 bases between. Production of TCR cDNA was by 5'RACE template switching, which also added a universal primer site and UMIs. TCRdb itself ran the 5' RACE reads through MiXCR, one entry per CDR3 protein. The profile shows about 320,000 distinct CDR3 sequences, approximately 4% of them singletons. This sample is part of a study of T cells after yellow fever vaccination. Findings and limits, study-wide: Subsequent booster samples again held most clones from primary vaccination (nearly 98% CD4, about 86% CD8). High-abundance clonotypes from the bulk population could contaminate FACS-sorted repertoires. A limited proportion of clonotypes was detected within both the CD4 and CD8 compartments.

The receptor was derived from a man aged 18 to 30 who received the YFV17D yellow fever vaccine. The chain joins TRBV12-3 or TRBV12-4 to TRBJ2-7; D possibly corresponds to TRBD2 (7 bases). The sample here was PBMCs, taken 15 days after the yellow fever booster vaccination. As DNA, the CDR3 is TGTGCCAGCAGTCCCCCTCCGGGGGGCGCGGGTTTGGAGCAGTACTTC. It specifies CASSPPPGGAGLEQYF.